A single sample is the source of the 9 T cell receptor beta chains below, sequenced in a study of a mutant IDH1 vaccine in newly diagnosed glioma. This sample's time point: baseline, week 1 (first vaccination visit). Treatment: pre-vaccination baseline after standard-of-care therapy. The protocol was immunoSEQ multiplex PCR, while the TCRdb copy is restricted to in-frame clones and leaves out a portion. Among just under 95,000 clones listed, around 77% were seen once. This specimen was PBMCs, taken from a glioma patient treated with radiotherapy, temozolomide or both. The receptors stem from a man in his forties or fifties with glioma.

V is TRBV5-4 and J is TRBJ2-5, with D possibly matching TRBD1 (6 bases). Germline V gives CDR1 SGHNT, CDR2 YYREEE (reference sequence). The ends were cut back, 4 bases at V and 5 bases at J, with 15 bases in the middle. This CDR3 spans 14 amino acids. CDR3 nucleotide sequence: TGTGCCAGCAGCCCATTACAGGGATCGGAGACCCAGTACTTC. Residues: CASSPLQGSETQYF. Full variable domain (rest looked up from reference TRBV5-4 and TRBJ2-5): ETGVTQSPTHLIKTRGQQVTLRCSSQSGHNTVSWYQQALGQGPQFIFQYYREEENGRGNFPPRFSGLQFPNYSSELNVNALELDDSALYLCASSPLQGSETQYFGPGTRLLVL.

This clone showed up just once. The V and J genes are TRBV2 and TRBJ2-5; TRBD2 is a possible D gene (6 bases). The J call may not be correct, given that the DNA end is closer to TRBJ2-7. This CDR3 is 17 amino acids long. Germline CDR1 and CDR2: SNHLY and FYNNEI. The CDR3 here is CASTSLQLGGLSHEQYF. The CDR3 nucleotides are TGTGCCAGCACGTCCCTTCAACTGGGAGGTTTAAGCCACGAGCAGTACTTC.

V usage is TRBV9 and J usage is TRBJ1-4, with 9 bases fitting TRBD1. The ends lost 0 bases at V and 6 bases at J; junction bases unmatched: 3. CDR1 is SGDLS, CDR2 YYNGEE, per germline. The CDR3 extends over 15 amino acids. The CDR3, as DNA: TGTGCCAGCAGCGTAGGGGGACAGGGCGATGAAAAACTGTTTTTT. Residues: CASSVGGQGDEKLFF. Full variable domain (remainder filled in from reference TRBV9 and TRBJ1-4): DSGVTQTPKHLITATGQRVTLRCSPRSGDLSVYWYQQSLDQGLQFLIQYYNGEERAKGNILERFSAQQFPDLHSELNLSSLELGDSALYFCASSVGGQGDEKLFFGSGTQLSVL.

This clone was seen a handful of times. V gene TRBV5-1 combines with J gene TRBJ1-5; a possible D gene is TRBD1 (6 bases). The germline V gene encodes CDR1 SGHRS and CDR2 YFSETQ. The CDR3 sequence is 13 residues long. V lost 5 bases, J lost 9 bases, and 15 bases lay in between. The CDR3 is CASRKDGGGPQHF. The CDR3 nucleotides read TGCGCCAGCAGAAAAGACGGAGGGGGGCCCCAGCATTTT.

This chain joins TRBV7-9 and TRBJ1-5, with D possibly being TRBD1 (6 bases). Trimming removed 4 bases from V and 11 bases from J, with 12 bases in between. CDR1 and CDR2 (germline): SEHNR, FQNEAQ (reference sequence). The CDR3 extends over 12 amino acids. In nucleotides, the CDR3 is TGTGCCAGCAGCTCACCCGGGGGCACCCAGCATTTT. Protein sequence: CASSSPGGTQHF.

This clone was recorded only once. The V call is TRBV19, the J call TRBJ1-5, with D hard to call. Per the germline V gene, CDR1 is LNHDA and CDR2 is SQIVND (reference sequence). Trimming shortened V by 4 bases and J by 3 bases, and 10 bases separated the two germline ends. This CDR3 has 14 amino acids. The CDR3 DNA reads TGTGCCAGTAGTACCCCAGGATCCAATCAGCCCCAGCATTTT. Translated: CASSTPGSNQPQHF. Supplemented by reference TRBV19 and TRBJ1-5, the full variable domain reads DGGITQSPKYLFRKEGQNVTLSCEQNLNHDAMYWYRQDPGQGLRLIYYSQIVNDFQKGDIAEGYSVSREKKESFPLTVTSAQKNPTAFYLCASSTPGSNQPQHFGDGTRLSIL.

The chain combines TRBV6-5 with TRBJ1-2, with 9 bases fitting TRBD1. This CDR3 comprises 15 residues. Germline V gene sequence: CDR1 MNHEY, CDR2 SVGAGI. V was pared by 4 bases and J by 7 bases, with 10 bases of the junction left unmatched. As DNA, the CDR3 is TGTGCCAGCAGTTGCTTCCGGGACAGGGTTGGTGGCTACACCTTC. It yields the protein CASSCFRDRVGGYTF.

The chain recombines TRBV10-2 with TRBJ2-2, with unresolved D. Deletions cut 5 bases from V and 5 bases from J, with 15 bases between. Germline values: CDR1 WSHSY, CDR2 SAAADI. The CDR3 sequence is 15 residues long. CDR3 amino acids: CASSPLRPETGELFF. CDR3 in DNA: TGCGCCAGCAGTCCCCTACGGCCGGAAACCGGGGAGCTGTTTTTT.

The rearrangement uses TRBV18 and TRBJ1-1, with 11 bases aligning to TRBD1. Unmatched junction bases numbered 10, after V lost 3 bases and J lost 1 base. CDR1 is KGHSH and CDR2 is LQKENI in the germline V gene. The CDR3 covers 18 residues. As DNA, the CDR3 is TGTGCCAGCTCACCGCAGAGGACAGGGGGCGCGGGGAACACTGAAGCTTTCTTT. Its translation: CASSPQRTGGAGNTEAFF.